These T cell receptor beta chains were read from a single sample in a study of OX40 agonist ivuxolimab in advanced cancers. The data were produced by immunoSEQ multiplex PCR, yet TCRdb's version contains in-frame clones alone and is incomplete. The sample contains around 40,000 clones, roughly 91% of which appear only once. The sequencing used CD4+ or CD8+ T cells sorted from blood, collected in a trial of the OX40 agonist ivuxolimab. The receptor set was obtained from an adult with an advanced solid tumor such as melanoma, head and neck, liver or kidney cancer. Each CDR3 is given with its conserved first and last residue. Each record gives: D gene, clone size, J gene, V gene, CDR3 DNA, CDR3 protein. A D gene is named only where the DNA matches it firmly. Clone size is not always given. Where it is, it says once, few, many or a class for expanded clones.

>TRBD1|-|TRBJ1-1|TRBV11-2
TGTGCCAGCAGCCGCCGGGACAGAAACACTGAAGCTTTCTTT
CASSRRDRNTEAFF
>TRBD1|few|TRBJ1-5|TRBV28
TGTGCCAGCAGCGGACCGATTACAGGGGGCCGGGGTCAGCCCCAGCATTTT
CASSGPITGGRGQPQHF
>-|-|TRBJ2-4|TRBV29-1
TGCAGCGTTGGGGGCCAAATGAACAAAAACATTCAGTACTTC
CSVGGQMNKNIQYF
>-|-|TRBJ1-6|TRBV7-2
TGTGCCAGCAGCTCGGCTGGGATTTCACCCCTCCACTTT
CASSSAGISPLHF
>-|-|TRBJ1-1|TRBV30
TGTGCCTGGAGTGTAGAGCCAGGGGACACTGAAGCTTTCTTT
CAWSVEPGDTEAFF
>-|-|TRBJ2-7|TRBV29-1
TGCAGCGTTGGGGACAACTCCTACGAGCAGTACTTC
CSVGDNSYEQYF
>-|-|TRBJ2-3|TRBV13
TGTGCCAGCAGCTTAGGTGGGGGCGAACCTAGCACAGATACGCAGTATTTT
CASSLGGGEPSTDTQYF
>-|once|TRBJ2-5|TRBV5-1
TGCGCCAGCAGCTTGGATGAGACCCAGTACTTC
CASSLDETQYF
>-|-|TRBJ2-7|TRBV28
TGTGCCAGCAGTTTCACGGACCGAGACTACGAGCAGTACTTC
CASSFTDRDYEQYF
>-|-|TRBJ2-7|TRBV7-9
TGTGCCAGCAGCCGCGGGCAGGGGTTCGACGAGCAGTACTTC
CASSRGQGFDEQYF
>-|once|TRBJ1-3|TRBV7-9
TGTGCCAGCAGCTTGACAGGCCGCCAGAGCTCTGGAAACACCATATATTTT
CASSLTGRQSSGNTIYF
>-|-|TRBJ2-1|TRBV10-2
TGCGCCTCGCGGGGGCCCTACAATGAGCAGTTCTTC
CASRGPYNEQFF
>TRBD1|-|TRBJ1-6|TRBV9
TGTGCCAGCAGCGTAGGGACAGGGGGAAATTCACCCCTCCACTTT
CASSVGTGGNSPLHF
>TRBD2|-|TRBJ2-3|TRBV11-2
TGTGCCAGTAGCCCCGGGACTAGCTTGGATACGCAGTATTTT
CASSPGTSLDTQYF
>-|-|TRBJ2-1|TRBV4-2
TGTGCCAGCAGCCGCGGGACTTCTAATGAGCAGTTCTTC
CASSRGTSNEQFF
>-|-|TRBJ2-7|TRBV7-6
TGTGCCAGCAGCTTAGATATTTCAGCGGGTCTACCCGAGCAGTACTTC
CASSLDISAGLPEQYF
>TRBD2|-|TRBJ2-5|TRBV7-6
TGTGCCAGCAGCTTGAGAGGGAGCGGGGGTGGGGAGACCCAGTACTTC
CASSLRGSGGGETQYF
>TRBD2|-|TRBJ2-2|TRBV15
TGTGCCACCAGCCCTATCCTACCGGGACTAGCTACCGGGGAGCTGTTTTTT
CATSPILPGLATGELFF
>-|-|TRBJ2-1|TRBV28
TGTGCCAGCAGCCGGCCCCCGGACATAGTAGGCAATGAGCAGTTCTTC
CASSRPPDIVGNEQFF
>-|-|TRBJ1-5|TRBV5-6
TGTGCCAGCAGCTTGCCTGGCCCCAATCAGCCCCAGCATTTT
CASSLPGPNQPQHF
>-|-|TRBJ1-5|TRBV4-2
TGTGCCAGCAGCCAAGAGGGGGGAAGGCGGGGTCAGCCCCAGCATTTT
CASSQEGGRRGQPQHF
>-|-|TRBJ2-7|TRBV6-5
TGTGCCAGCAGTAGAGGGGCCGGCGGCGAGCAGTACTTC
CASSRGAGGEQYF
>-|once|TRBJ1-5|TRBV18
TGTGCCAGCTCATTCTCGGGACACCCTAATCAGCCCCAGCATTTT
CASSFSGHPNQPQHF
>-|-|TRBJ2-4|TRBV30
TGTGCCTGGAGTGTTGGGTCAGGGGCTCACATTCAGTACTTC
CAWSVGSGAHIQYF
>-|-|TRBJ1-2|TRBV6-1
TGTGCCAGCACCCCCCTTTGGACAAACCCCTATGGCTACACCTTC
CASTPLWTNPYGYTF
>-|-|TRBJ1-3|TRBV6-5
TGTGCCAGCAACCCGGGGGGGGGAAGAGACACCATATATTTT
CASNPGGGRDTIYF
>TRBD1|-|TRBJ2-2|TRBV6-6
TGTGCCAGCAGGCGAGACAGGGCCGGGGAGCTGTTTTTT
CASRRDRAGELFF
>-|-|TRBJ1-3|TRBV6-6
TGTGCCAGCAGTTACTCGGGGTACTCTGGAAACACCATATATTTT
CASSYSGYSGNTIYF
>TRBD1|-|TRBJ2-2|TRBV5-1
TGCGCCAGCAGCTGGACAGGAAGGGACGGGGAGCTGTTTTTT
CASSWTGRDGELFF
>-|-|TRBJ1-1|TRBV18
TGTGCCAGCTCACCACCGAAGGTCACAGCCCAGAACACTGAAGCTTTCTTT
CASSPPKVTAQNTEAFF
>TRBD1|-|TRBJ1-1|TRBV19
TGTGCCAGTAGTACCGGGACAGGGACCACTGAAGCTTTCTTT
CASSTGTGTTEAFF
>-|-|TRBJ2-3|TRBV30
TGTGCCTGGAGTGTCGCCATTAGCACAGATACGCAGTATTTT
CAWSVAISTDTQYF
>-|-|TRBJ2-7|TRBV5-8
TGTGCCAGCAGCCCAACCTACGAGCAGTACTTC
CASSPTYEQYF
>-|-|TRBJ1-5|TRBV6-6
TGTGCCAGCAGTTACTCGACAGGCAATCAGCCCCAGCATTTT
CASSYSTGNQPQHF
>-|-|TRBJ2-7|TRBV29-1
TGCAGCGTCCGTAATTCGGGCGAGCAGTACTTC
CSVRNSGEQYF
>-|-|TRBJ1-1|TRBV6-6
TGTGCCAGCAGTTATGGGACAAGGAACACTGAAGCTTTCTTT
CASSYGTRNTEAFF
>-|-|TRBJ2-1|TRBV27
TGTGCCAGCAGCCCCTCCACTAATTACAATGAGCAGTTCTTC
CASSPSTNYNEQFF
>TRBD1|few|TRBJ1-2|TRBV30
TGTGCCTGGAGTGTAGGGGGCAGCAACTATGGCTACACCTTC
CAWSVGGSNYGYTF
>-|-|TRBJ1-5|TRBV11-2
TGTGCCAGCAGCTTAGTTGGGGGGGCACGGCAGCCCCAGCATTTT
CASSLVGGARQPQHF
>-|-|TRBJ2-2|TRBV7-9
TGTGCCAGCAGCTTAGTACAGAAGAGGAACACCGGGGAGCTGTTTTTT
CASSLVQKRNTGELFF
>-|-|TRBJ1-1|TRBV15
TGTGCCACCAGCTCCCTTTCCGGAGGTACTGAAGCTTTCTTT
CATSSLSGGTEAFF
>-|-|TRBJ2-1|TRBV10-1
TGCGCCAGCAGTGAGCGGCAGGAGTACAATGAGCAGTTCTTC
CASSERQEYNEQFF
>TRBD1|-|TRBJ1-5|TRBV27
TGTGCCAGCAGCCGACAGGGATACAATCAGCCCCAGCATTTT
CASSRQGYNQPQHF
>-|few|TRBJ1-6|TRBV7-9
TGTGCCAGCAGCTTGGGGGGGCCCTATAATTCACCCCTCCACTTT
CASSLGGPYNSPLHF